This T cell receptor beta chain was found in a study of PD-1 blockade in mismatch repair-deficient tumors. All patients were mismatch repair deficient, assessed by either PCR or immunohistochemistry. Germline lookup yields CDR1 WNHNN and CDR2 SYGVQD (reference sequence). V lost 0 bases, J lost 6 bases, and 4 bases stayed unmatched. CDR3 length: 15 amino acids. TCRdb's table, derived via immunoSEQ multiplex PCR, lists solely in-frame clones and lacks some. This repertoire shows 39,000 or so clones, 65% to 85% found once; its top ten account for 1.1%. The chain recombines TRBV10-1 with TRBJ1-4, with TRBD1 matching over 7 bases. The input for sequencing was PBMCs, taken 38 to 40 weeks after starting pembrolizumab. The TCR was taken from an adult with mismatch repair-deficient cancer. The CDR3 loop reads CASSESTGTDEKLFF. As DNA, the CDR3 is TGCGCCAGCAGTGAGTCGACAGGGACGGATGAAAAACTGTTTTTT.